The 16 T cell receptor beta chains given below trace back to one sample, sequenced in a study of blood T cells in healthy people across ages. Together with a sample-barcoded 5' primer, a J-beta primer mix was included in a second PCR lasting about 7 to 11 cycles. One entry per CDR3 protein, called by TCRdb with MiXCR from the 5' RACE reads. Found here are around 1,500,000 distinct CDR3 sequences, 28% of them singletons; the top ten hold roughly 8%. Source material: blood. These receptors were collected from a woman in her 30s in good health.

This clonotype was seen many times. V gene TRBV29-1 combines with J gene TRBJ2-1; a weak D match, TRBD2 (5 bases). The CDR3 runs 12 residues. V dropped 8 bases and J dropped 5 bases, with 13 bases sitting between them. Germline V gene sequence: CDR1 SQVTM, CDR2 ANQGSEA. CDR3 nucleotide sequence: TGCAGCTCCCAGCGGTTAAACAATGAGCAGTTCTTC. Amino acid sequence: CSSQRLNNEQFF.

This clonotype was seen repeatedly, ten times or more. The gene calls are TRBV29-1 and TRBJ2-7; the D gene is possibly TRBD1 (6 bases). Trimming stripped 8 bases from V and 2 bases from J, with 28 bases between. Looked up from germline, CDR1 is SQVTM and CDR2 is ANQGSEA. The CDR3 runs to 17 residues. The CDR3 bases are TGCAGCCTTCACCCCTTTAAGGGGACATGTTCCCCCTACGAGCAGTACTTC. Translated, it gives CSLHPFKGTCSPYEQYF.

This clonotype was seen ten or more times. CDR3 nucleotides: TGCAGTGCTAGAGATCTGGCAGGGGCTGGGAACATTCAGTACTTC. Translation: CSARDLAGAGNIQYF. The V call is TRBV20-1, the J call TRBJ2-4, with D perhaps matching TRBD1 (6 bases). V was trimmed by 0 bases and J by 7 bases, leaving 16 bases between them. The CDR3 runs to 15 residues. From germline, CDR1 is DFQATT and CDR2 SNEGSKA (reference sequence).

The sample holds a few counts of this clonotype. This chain connects TRBV6-6 to TRBJ1-4, with 7 bases that match TRBD1. The CDR3 sequence is 14 residues long. CDR1 MNHNY and CDR2 SVGAGI come from the germline V gene (reference sequence). J gave up 6 bases and V 5 bases, and 6 bases lay outside the gene matches. DNA of the CDR3: TGTGCCAGCAGTCTGGACAGGCAGTATGAAAAACTGTTTTTT. Translated, it gives CASSLDRQYEKLFF.

The rearrangement joins TRBV10-3 to TRBJ1-2; the D is unclear. The V gene's germline CDR1 is ENHRY and CDR2 SYGVKD. This CDR3 is built from 13 residues. V lost 6 bases to trimming and J lost 2 bases, with 10 bases between them. For the CDR3, the DNA is TGTGCCATCAGAGATAGCGTGAACTATGGCTACACCTTC. As protein: CAIRDSVNYGYTF.

In its sample, this clonotype was seen many times. V usage is TRBV29-1 and J usage is TRBJ2-5, with 8 bases fitting TRBD2. Germline lookup yields CDR1 SQVTM and CDR2 ANQGSEA. Losses at the gene ends were 8 bases for V and 2 bases for J; bases not matched to a gene: 7. The CDR3 totals 13 residues. The CDR3 region has the DNA TGCAGCTCCGCGGGGGGAAGTCAAGAGACCCAGTACTTC. Its protein product is CSSAGGSQETQYF.

Ten or more counts support this clonotype. This chain connects TRBV12-3 or TRBV12-4 to TRBJ2-1; 9 bases match TRBD1. The V gene end was trimmed by 6 bases and the J gene end by 9 bases; junction bases not matched to a gene: 9. CDR3 length: 14 amino acids. CDR3 loop: CASSPGQGRGEQFF. The CDR3 DNA is TGTGCCAGCAGCCCTGGACAGGGGAGGGGTGAGCAGTTCTTC.

The rearrangement links TRBV20-1 to TRBJ2-3; 7 bases match TRBD2. CDR1 DFQATT and CDR2 SNEGSKA come from the germline V gene (reference sequence). V lost 3 bases to trimming and J lost 2 bases; unmatched junction nucleotides: 5. This CDR3 contains 14 residues. The CDR3 DNA is TGCAGTGCTAGGTCGGGGGGAGTCACAGATACGCAGTATTTT. This encodes CSARSGGVTDTQYF.

V is TRBV28 and J is TRBJ1-2; 10 bases fit TRBD1. This CDR3 has 15 residues. Trimming removed 11 bases from V and 4 bases from J; junction bases left unmatched: 13. Per germline, CDR1 MDHEN and CDR2 SYDVKM. The CDR3 here is CALSRDRGDAYGYTF. The CDR3 nucleotides are TGTGCCCTTTCCCGGGACAGGGGCGATGCCTATGGCTACACCTTC.

DNA for the CDR3: TGCGCCAGCAGCCTCACGCGCCCGGGGGACGGGGCCCCTCGTTATCGCTACACCTTC. Translated: CASSLTRPGDGAPRYRYTF. This chain links TRBV4-3 with TRBJ1-2; tentatively, D is TRBD1 (5 bases). The germline gives CDR1 LGHNA, CDR2 YSLEER. The V end was cut by 4 bases, the J end by 9 bases, with 33 bases between. This CDR3 is built from 19 residues.

In its sample, this clonotype was seen once. The chain joins TRBV7-9 to TRBJ2-1, with D tentatively TRBD1 (6 bases). The end of the DNA aligns better with TRBJ2-7, so the J call may be wrong. From germline, CDR1 is SEHNR and CDR2 FQNEAQ (reference sequence). The CDR3 runs 14 residues. CDR3 loop: CASSLFKDSYEQYF. CDR3 sequence (DNA): TGTGCCAGCAGCTTGTTCAAGGACAGCTACGAGCAGTACTTC.

The chain combines TRBV28 with TRBJ1-2, with a weak D call TRBD1 (6 bases). V was clipped by 0 bases and J by 2 bases, with 10 bases between them. CDR3 length: 15 residues. CDR1 is MDHEN, CDR2 SYDVKM, per germline. The CDR3 coding sequence is TGTGCCAGCAGTTTATGGGCAGGGGACAACTATGGCTACACCTTC. Encoded protein: CASSLWAGDNYGYTF.

The rearrangement joins TRBV20-1 to TRBJ2-7; TRBD1 matches 9 bases. The CDR3 is 14 residues long. With V trimmed by 3 bases and J by 2 bases, 5 bases remained unmatched. From germline, CDR1 is DFQATT and CDR2 SNEGSKA (reference sequence). CDR3 amino acids: CSARHGTGTYEQYF. DNA for the CDR3: TGCAGTGCTAGGCACGGGACAGGGACCTACGAGCAGTACTTC.

In regard to this clonotype: A much larger clone sits a single nucleotide away, making a read error possible. The chain uses TRBV28 and TRBJ2-7; D uncertain. Trimming took off 5 bases at V and 2 bases at J, with 13 bases between the two ends. This CDR3 is 14 amino acids long. CDR1 and CDR2 (germline): MDHEN, SYDVKM. Here the CDR3 reads CASSPAGDPYEQYF. The DNA for the CDR3 is TGTGCCAGCAGTCCGGCAGGCGATCCCTACGAGCAGTACTTC.

CDR3 DNA sequence: TGCAGTGCCAGGGGACAGCGCTCCTACGAGCAGTACTTC. It specifies CSARGQRSYEQYF. The chain is built from TRBV20-1 and TRBJ2-7, with 7 bases fitting TRBD1. With V trimmed by 6 bases and J by 0 bases, 5 bases remained unmatched. This CDR3 is 13 amino acids long. The V gene's germline CDR1 is DFQATT and CDR2 SNEGSKA (reference sequence).

This chain connects TRBV20-1 to TRBJ2-1; 8 bases line up with TRBD1. Germline V gives CDR1 DFQATT, CDR2 SNEGSKA (reference sequence). This CDR3 has 16 residues. Losses at the gene ends were 1 base for V and 10 bases for J; bases not matched to a gene: 15. The CDR3 DNA follows: TGCAGTGCTAGAGCTAACGACAGGGGTCATACCTACGAGCAGTTCTTC. Translated, it gives CSARANDRGHTYEQFF.